A selection of T cell receptor beta chains follows, all from one sample in a study of beta chain features in type 1 diabetes. Generated by immunoSEQ multiplex PCR, the TCRdb table keeps only in-frame clones and is missing some. This sample has about 260,000 clones, with approximately 20% found just once. Source material: naive CD4+ T cells from blood. These receptors were obtained from a woman aged 35 to 49 with type 1 diabetes. Both conserved end residues are part of each CDR3. Each record gives: D gene, J gene, clone size, V gene, CDR3 DNA, CDR3 protein. The D gene is left open where the match is weak. Some rows have no size entry. The others give once, few or many, or a class for an expanded clone.

>NA|TRBJ1-4|NA|TRBV9
TGTGCCAGCAGCGTAGGTCAAGTCCGGGAAAAACTGTTTTTT
CASSVGQVREKLFF
>NA|TRBJ2-5|NA|TRBV9
TGTGCCAGCAGCGTAGAGGCGTTGGGGGGGGCCGAGACCCAGTACTTC
CASSVEALGGAETQYF
>NA|TRBJ2-5|few|TRBV20-1
TGCAGTGCAAGCGGGGAGACCCAGTACTTC
CSASGETQYF
>NA|TRBJ1-2|few|TRBV29-1
TGCAGCGTTGGGGTAGAGGACAGCCTCTATGGCTACACCTTC
CSVGVEDSLYGYTF
>NA|TRBJ1-1|NA|TRBV7-2
TGTGCCAGCAGCCAACTACAGGGCAGCACTGAAGCTTTCTTT
CASSQLQGSTEAFF
>NA|TRBJ1-5|NA|TRBV4-2
TGTGCCAGCAGCCAAGATTGGTCAGGGGATCAGCCCCAGCATTTT
CASSQDWSGDQPQHF
>TRBD1|TRBJ1-5|NA|TRBV5-4
TGTGCCAGCAGCCTCGGGACAGGCAATCAGCCCCAGCATTTT
CASSLGTGNQPQHF
>TRBD1|TRBJ2-7|few|TRBV27
TGTGCCAGCAGTTTCCTTCAGGGGGTCTTACTCTACGAGCAGTACTTC
CASSFLQGVLLYEQYF
>NA|TRBJ1-1|few|TRBV2
TGTGCCAGCCTCCAGGGGATAGGTGAAGCTTTCTTT
CASLQGIGEAFF
>NA|TRBJ1-3|NA|TRBV9
TGTGCCAGCAGCGGGAGCTCTGGAAACACCATATATTTT
CASSGSSGNTIYF
>NA|TRBJ1-1|few|TRBV13
TGTGCCAGCAGCTTGGGTGGCGGGGGAGGTCAAGGCACTGAAGCTTTCTTT
CASSLGGGGGQGTEAFF
>NA|TRBJ2-3|NA|TRBV5-1
TGCGCCAGCAGAGTGAGCGGAGATACGCAGTATTTT
CASRVSGDTQYF
>NA|TRBJ2-3|few|TRBV7-9
TGTGCCAGCAGCCTGAGACAGGGGAGGGCCACAGATACGCAGTATTTT
CASSLRQGRATDTQYF
>NA|TRBJ1-2|NA|TRBV9
TGTGCCAGCAGCGTAGGGACAGTATATGGCTACACCTTC
CASSVGTVYGYTF
>NA|TRBJ1-1|NA|TRBV7-9
TGTGCCAGCAGCTTAGACCCAGGGCGAACTGAAGCTTTCTTT
CASSLDPGRTEAFF
>TRBD1|TRBJ2-7|few|TRBV29-1
TGCAGCGTTGAATTTTCGGGACAGGTCTACGAGCAGTACTTC
CSVEFSGQVYEQYF
>TRBD1|TRBJ1-5|NA|TRBV2
TGTGCCAGCAGTGCGGGACAGGGACCGGGGGTCAATCAGCCCCAGCATTTT
CASSAGQGPGVNQPQHF
>TRBD2|TRBJ2-1|NA|TRBV11-3
TGTGCCAGCAGCCCTCGACTAGCACATGAGCAGTTCTTC
CASSPRLAHEQFF
>NA|TRBJ2-5|NA|TRBV5-1
TGCGCCAGCAGACAAGGGACTTTCGCCCAGGAGACCCAGTACTTC
CASRQGTFAQETQYF
>NA|TRBJ1-6|NA|TRBV5-4
TGTGCCAGCAGCAGGACAGCTACGGCTTCACCCCTCCACTTT
CASSRTATASPLHF
>NA|TRBJ1-1|NA|TRBV5-1
TGCGCCAGCAGCTTGGGGAGAGACACTGAAGCTTTCTTT
CASSLGRDTEAFF
>NA|TRBJ2-3|few|TRBV5-1
TGCGCCAGCAGCCTGGGCGTGGGGCCCACAGATACGCAGTATTTT
CASSLGVGPTDTQYF
>TRBD1|TRBJ2-7|NA|TRBV18
TGTGCCAGCCTACCGGGACAGGGCTACGAGCAGTACTTC
CASLPGQGYEQYF
>TRBD2|TRBJ2-5|NA|TRBV7-9
TGTGCCAGCAGCTTAGTGGCGACTAGCGGTTCAGAGACCCAGTACTTC
CASSLVATSGSETQYF
>NA|TRBJ1-5|few|TRBV5-6
TGTGCCAGCAGCCCCGGCGGGGGGCTCAACCAGCCCCAGCATTTT
CASSPGGGLNQPQHF
>TRBD1|TRBJ1-5|NA|TRBV6-6
TGTGCCAGCAGTTACCCGGACAGGTATCAGCCCCAGCATTTT
CASSYPDRYQPQHF
>TRBD2|TRBJ2-1|NA|TRBV29-1
TGCAGCGCTGCGACTAGCGGGACTAGTGAGCAGTTCTTC
CSAATSGTSEQFF
>TRBD1|TRBJ2-7|few|TRBV28
TGTGCCAGCAGTCTGCCCGGGACAGGGCTTTACGAGCAGTACTTC
CASSLPGTGLYEQYF
>TRBD2|TRBJ2-3|NA|TRBV9
TGTGCCAGCAGCGTTAGCGGGAGAGGATTAACAGATACGCAGTATTTT
CASSVSGRGLTDTQYF
>NA|TRBJ2-1|NA|TRBV6-1
TGTGCCAGCAGTGAAGTCTATAGCTCCTACAATGAGCAGTTCTTC
CASSEVYSSYNEQFF
>TRBD2|TRBJ2-5|NA|TRBV9
TGTGCCAGCAGCGTAGAACCCAGCGGGGGCCGGGAGACCCAGTACTTC
CASSVEPSGGRETQYF
>NA|TRBJ1-5|NA|TRBV4-3
TGCGCCAGCAGCCCTTCACTTAATCAGCCCCAGCATTTT
CASSPSLNQPQHF
>NA|TRBJ2-7|NA|TRBV28
TGTGCCAGCACCTTCCAGGACTCCTACGAGCAGTACTTC
CASTFQDSYEQYF
>TRBD2|TRBJ2-1|few|TRBV4-3
TGCGCCAGCAGCCAAGATACCGAAGTAGCGGGAAGGAATGAGCAGTTCTTC
CASSQDTEVAGRNEQFF
>TRBD2|TRBJ2-1|few|TRBV4-2
TGTGCCAGCAGCCAACCAGGGCTAGCGGGCAATGAGCAGTTCTTC
CASSQPGLAGNEQFF
>NA|TRBJ2-3|NA|TRBV7-9
TGTGCCAGCAGCTTTGAGGGTACGCAGTATTTT
CASSFEGTQYF
>TRBD2|TRBJ2-7|NA|TRBV19
TGTGCCAGTAGTTCCGGGACTAGCCGTCTCGAGCAGTACTTC
CASSSGTSRLEQYF
>NA|TRBJ1-2|few|TRBV4-2
TGTGCCAGCAGCCAGGGCAGGGAGGAAAACTATGGCTACACCTTC
CASSQGREENYGYTF
>TRBD2|TRBJ2-1|few|TRBV19
TGTGCCAGTAGTCTCTGGACTAGCTCGTCCTACAATGAGCAGTTCTTC
CASSLWTSSSYNEQFF
>NA|TRBJ2-6|NA|TRBV13
TGTGCCAGCAGCTTAAGGGCCAGGGTAAGCTCTGGGGCCAACGTCCTGACTTTC
CASSLRARVSSGANVLTF
>TRBD2|TRBJ2-3|NA|TRBV4-1
TGCGCCAGCAGCCAAGGACTAGCGGGACCCGCCGGTAGAGATACGCAGTATTTT
CASSQGLAGPAGRDTQYF
>TRBD2|TRBJ2-2|NA|TRBV29-1
TGCAGCGTTCGCGGACTAGCGGGAGGAACCGGGGAGCTGTTTTTT
CSVRGLAGGTGELFF
>TRBD1|TRBJ1-1|NA|TRBV4-2
TGTGCCAGCAGCGCGCCGGGACAGGGAGACACTGAAGCTTTCTTT
CASSAPGQGDTEAFF
>NA|TRBJ1-2|NA|TRBV5-4
TGTGCCAGCAGCTTGGGGGGATGGGGGCACTATGGCTACACCTTC
CASSLGGWGHYGYTF
>NA|TRBJ1-5|once|TRBV30
TGTGCCTGGAGTGTACCCGGAGGGGCCAGCAATCAGCCCCAGCATTTT
CAWSVPGGASNQPQHF
>NA|TRBJ2-7|few|TRBV30
TGTGCCTGGGGGGGGAACTACGAGCAGTACTTC
CAWGGNYEQYF
>TRBD1|TRBJ2-7|NA|TRBV18
TGTGCCAGCTCACTCGGACAGGCGGACGAGCAGTACTTC
CASSLGQADEQYF
>NA|TRBJ1-1|NA|TRBV30
TGTGCCTGGAGTCGGGGGGGGTCCACTGAAGCTTTCTTT
CAWSRGGSTEAFF
>NA|TRBJ1-4|NA|TRBV11-2
TGTGCCAGCAGCTTAAGCCTTAATGAAAAACTGTTTTTT
CASSLSLNEKLFF
>NA|TRBJ1-2|few|TRBV28
TGTGCCAGCAGTTTATTAGAACCTCTAGGGGGGGGGAACTATGGCTACACCTTC
CASSLLEPLGGGNYGYTF